The entry below gives a single T cell receptor beta chain sequence along with its context. Its cognate antigen is unknown. The record originates from a study of shared clonotypes between healthy human individuals. Study-wide findings and caveats: Clonotypes not shared had lower generation probabilities than those common to all four donors. Among a handful of donors, roughly 5.4% of naive CD4 clonotypes were found in common.

Clones were sequenced by immunoSEQ multiplex PCR, and TCRdb holds only the in-frame ones, with some missing. The repertoire holds 2 million to 2.5 million clones, with 80% to 95% as singletons. CDR3 length: 12 amino acids. Germline V gene data show CDR1 as SQVTM and CDR2 as ANQGSEA. The J segment lost 7 bases and the V segment lost 6 bases, leaving 9 bases of the junction unmatched. Every donor was a Caucasian adult from Nashville, Tennessee. The sample was naive CD4+ T cells from PBMCs. Sample subset: CD45RA+ positively selected. V gene TRBV29-1 combines with J gene TRBJ2-7, with 7 bases fitting TRBD1. The sequence came from a man between 18 and 35 years old in good health. Some clones in this sample may be carry-over from other donors' samples. The CDR3 loop is CSVTTGPREQYF. CDR3 DNA: TGCAGCGTGACGACAGGGCCTCGGGAGCAGTACTTC.